This T cell receptor beta chain was captured by sequencing in a study of blood T cell repertoires in COVID-19 (dated by TCRdb to the early 2020s). Study-level background: The collaborator samples originated in the United States, Italy and Spain and spanned the acute and convalescent phases of COVID-19. A freely available public database, intended as a resource for researchers studying the immune response to SARS-CoV-2, is where the repertoires were released. Nearly every sample came with metadata listing a de-identified subject ID, COVID-19 status, age in years and sex. The samples were drawn from the first 160 participants of the ongoing ImmuneRACE study and from over a thousand subjects provided by 6 global collaborators. The prospective study material was composed of cDNA or gDNA derived from T cells, B-cell-depleted T cells, or PBMCs. Deeply sampled blood TCRbeta repertoires from subjects exposed to, actively infected with, or recovered from COVID-19 were included in the dataset. HLA class I and class II types, where available, came from metadata supplied by the sample provider rather than from assay-based typing. Broader findings and caveats from the paper: The quantity of clinical and demographic metadata differed by source and by participant and was supplied without curation.

Trimming takes 2 bases off V and 8 bases off J; junction bases not matched to a gene: 3. The CDR3 runs 12 amino acids, cysteine and phenylalanine included. Kept here is only the CDR3 DNA, which spans 36 bases and is read in frame from base 1. In the germline V gene, CDR1 corresponds to SGHRS and CDR2 to YFSETQ. This clone was observed once. What this receptor recognizes is not known. No base qualities exist here, and no much larger clone lies one base off it. TCRbeta CDR3 regions were amplified from genomic DNA using the immunoSEQ Assay, a bias-controlled multiplex PCR. As for the original processing: The number of nucleated cells in each sample was estimated from the amplification of reference gene primers within the assay. To quantify the absolute abundance of each unique TCRbeta CDR3 rearrangement, sequence reads were collapsed and filtered. For each sample, productive Simpson clonality was calculated by taking the square root of Simpson's diversity index across productive rearrangements. Imported from immuneACCESS, the table was reduced by TCRdb to in-frame sequences with V and J called. These copies leave out some clones; in studies compared against another copy, an unresolved V gene accounts for under half, and the cause of the remainder is not known. V and J calls and clone size are those listed in that table; D and trimming were worked out from the DNA. This sample holds roughly 38,000 clones; roughly 74% were observed only once. The ten top clones hold roughly a tenth of the sample.

One collaborating source in Seattle enrolled patients during active infection and followed them longitudinally through the course of disease. Collaborating institutions collected whole blood in K2EDTA tubes following their own protocols. For TCRbeta analysis, collaborators shipped samples in one of three forms: frozen whole blood, isolated PBMCs, or DNA extracted from either of those sample types. The sample comprised peripheral blood. Recombination linked TRBV5-1 to TRBJ1-2, with 7 junctional bases fitting TRBD1. The TCR was taken from a man between 65 and 85 years old with COVID-19, enrolled during active disease. The bases are TGCGCCAGCAGCTTTGACAGGGACGGCTACACCTTC. It specifies CASSFDRDGYTF.